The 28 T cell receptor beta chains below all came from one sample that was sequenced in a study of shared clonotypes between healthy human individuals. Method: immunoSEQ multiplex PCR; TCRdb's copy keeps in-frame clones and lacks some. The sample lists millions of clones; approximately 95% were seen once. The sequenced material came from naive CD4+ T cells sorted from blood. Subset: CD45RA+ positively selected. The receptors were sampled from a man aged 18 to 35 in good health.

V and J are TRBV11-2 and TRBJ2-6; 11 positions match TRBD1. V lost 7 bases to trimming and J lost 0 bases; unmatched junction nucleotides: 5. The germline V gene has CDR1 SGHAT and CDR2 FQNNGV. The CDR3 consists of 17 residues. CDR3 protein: CASIPGTGGSGANVLTF. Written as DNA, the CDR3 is TGTGCCAGCATTCCGGGGACAGGGGGCTCTGGGGCCAACGTCCTGACTTTC.

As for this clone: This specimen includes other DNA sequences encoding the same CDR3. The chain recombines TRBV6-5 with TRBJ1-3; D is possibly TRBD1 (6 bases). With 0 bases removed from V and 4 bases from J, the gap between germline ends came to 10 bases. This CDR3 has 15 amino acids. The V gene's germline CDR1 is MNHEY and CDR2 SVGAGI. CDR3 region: CASSYSGGLGNTIYF. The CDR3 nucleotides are TGTGCCAGCAGTTACTCGGGGGGGCTGGGAAACACCATATATTTT.

The CDR3 DNA is TGTGCCAGCAGCCCGACAGGGGTTAGAGAGACCCAGTACTTC. Amino acids: CASSPTGVRETQYF. The chain has TRBV7-9 and TRBJ2-5; 8 bases are shared with TRBD1. This CDR3 is built from 14 residues. The trim removed 5 bases at V and 4 bases at J, leaving 6 bases unmatched. Germline lookup yields CDR1 SEHNR and CDR2 FQNEAQ (reference sequence).

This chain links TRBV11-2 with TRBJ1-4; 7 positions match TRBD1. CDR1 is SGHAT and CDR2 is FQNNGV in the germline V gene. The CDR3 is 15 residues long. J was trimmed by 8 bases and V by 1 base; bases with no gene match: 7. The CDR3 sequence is CASSLVGTVREKLFF. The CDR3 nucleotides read TGTGCCAGCAGCTTAGTGGGGACAGTTAGAGAAAAACTGTTTTTT. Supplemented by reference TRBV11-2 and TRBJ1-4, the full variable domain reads EAGVAQSPRYKIIEKRQSVAFWCNPISGHATLYWYQQILGQGPKLLIQFQNNGVVDDSQLPKDRFSAERLKGVDSTLKIQPAKLEDSAVYLCASSLVGTVREKLFFGSGTQLSVL.

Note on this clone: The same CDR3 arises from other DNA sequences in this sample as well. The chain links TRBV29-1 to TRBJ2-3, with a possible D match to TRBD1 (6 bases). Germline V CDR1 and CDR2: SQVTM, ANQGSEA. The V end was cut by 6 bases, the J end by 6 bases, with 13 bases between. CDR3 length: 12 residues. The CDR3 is CSVDRGTDTQYF. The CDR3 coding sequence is TGCAGCGTGGACAGAGGGACGGATACGCAGTATTTT.

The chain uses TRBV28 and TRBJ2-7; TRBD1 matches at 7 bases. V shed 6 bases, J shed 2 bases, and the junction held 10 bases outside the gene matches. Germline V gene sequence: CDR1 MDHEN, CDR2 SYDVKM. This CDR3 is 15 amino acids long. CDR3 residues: CASSFQPRGPYEQYF. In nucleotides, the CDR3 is TGTGCCAGCAGCTTCCAACCGAGGGGGCCCTACGAGCAGTACTTC. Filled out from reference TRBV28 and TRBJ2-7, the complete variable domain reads DVKVTQSSRYLVKRTGEKVFLECVQDMDHENMFWYRQDPGLGLRLIYFSYDVKMKEKGDIPEGYSVSREKKERFSLILESASTNQTSMYLCASSFQPRGPYEQYFGPGTRLTVT.

Written as DNA, the CDR3 is TGTGCCAGCAGTGTTTCATTAGCCAAAAACATTCAGTACTTC. Protein product: CASSVSLAKNIQYF. J is TRBJ2-4 and V is TRBV7-9; no reliable D call. The germline V and J ends were trimmed by 6 bases and 0 bases, with 9 bases remaining between them. Germline V lookup: CDR1 SEHNR, CDR2 FQNEAQ (reference sequence). The CDR3 contains 14 residues.

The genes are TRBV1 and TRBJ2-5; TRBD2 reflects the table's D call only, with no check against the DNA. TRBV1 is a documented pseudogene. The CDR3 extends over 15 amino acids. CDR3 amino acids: CTSSPGLAGGWTQYF. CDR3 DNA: TGCACCAGCAGCCCCGGACTAGCGGGGGGGTGGACCCAGTACTTC.

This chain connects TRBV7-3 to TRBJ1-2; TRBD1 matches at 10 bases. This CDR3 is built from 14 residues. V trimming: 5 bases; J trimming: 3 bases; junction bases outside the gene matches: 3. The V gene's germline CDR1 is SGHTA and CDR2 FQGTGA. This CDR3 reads CASSEGTGDYGYTF. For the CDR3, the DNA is TGTGCCAGCAGCGAGGGGACAGGGGACTATGGCTACACCTTC. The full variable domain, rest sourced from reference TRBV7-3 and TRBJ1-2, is GAGVSQTPSNKVTEKGKYVELRCDPISGHTALYWYRQSLGQGPEFLIYFQGTGAADDSGLPNDRFFAVRPEGSVSTLKIQRTERGDSAVYLCASSEGTGDYGYTFGSGTRLTVV.

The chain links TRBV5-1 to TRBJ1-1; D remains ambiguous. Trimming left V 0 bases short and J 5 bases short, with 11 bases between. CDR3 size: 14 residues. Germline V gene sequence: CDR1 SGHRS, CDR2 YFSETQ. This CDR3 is CASSLVPGRTEAFF. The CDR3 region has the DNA TGCGCCAGCAGCTTGGTTCCGGGGAGGACTGAAGCTTTCTTT.

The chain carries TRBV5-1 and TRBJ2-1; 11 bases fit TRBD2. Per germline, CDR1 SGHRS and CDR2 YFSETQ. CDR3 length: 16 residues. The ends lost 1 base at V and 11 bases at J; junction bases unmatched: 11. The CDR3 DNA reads TGCGCCAGCAGCTTGAGCGGGACTAGCGGCCAGGAGAAGCAGTTCTTC. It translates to CASSLSGTSGQEKQFF.

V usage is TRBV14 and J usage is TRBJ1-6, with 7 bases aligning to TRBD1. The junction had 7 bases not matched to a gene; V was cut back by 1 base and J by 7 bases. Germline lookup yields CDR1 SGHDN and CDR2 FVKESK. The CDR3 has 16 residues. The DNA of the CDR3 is TGTGCCAGCAGCCAAGGTCTACAGGGGAGGAATTCACCCCTCCACTTT. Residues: CASSQGLQGRNSPLHF.

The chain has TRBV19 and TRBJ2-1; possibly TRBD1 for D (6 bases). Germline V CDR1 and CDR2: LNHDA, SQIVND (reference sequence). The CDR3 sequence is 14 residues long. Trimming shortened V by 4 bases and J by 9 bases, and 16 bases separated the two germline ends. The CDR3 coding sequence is TGTGCCAGTAGTAGGGTTATGGGGGCGGGTGAGCAGTTCTTC. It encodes CASSRVMGAGEQFF.

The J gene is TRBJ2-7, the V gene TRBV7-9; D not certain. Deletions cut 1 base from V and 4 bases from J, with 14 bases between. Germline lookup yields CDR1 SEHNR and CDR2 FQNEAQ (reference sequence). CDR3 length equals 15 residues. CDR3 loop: CASSLVPRSSYEQYF. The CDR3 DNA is TGTGCCAGCAGCTTAGTCCCACGTAGTTCATACGAGCAGTACTTC.

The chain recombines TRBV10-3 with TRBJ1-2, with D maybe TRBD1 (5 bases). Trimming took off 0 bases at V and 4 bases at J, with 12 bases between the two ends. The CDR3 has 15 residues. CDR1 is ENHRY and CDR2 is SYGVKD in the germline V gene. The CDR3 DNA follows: TGTGCCATCAGTGAGTCGTGGGGGATGGGCTATGGCTACACCTTC. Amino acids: CAISESWGMGYGYTF.

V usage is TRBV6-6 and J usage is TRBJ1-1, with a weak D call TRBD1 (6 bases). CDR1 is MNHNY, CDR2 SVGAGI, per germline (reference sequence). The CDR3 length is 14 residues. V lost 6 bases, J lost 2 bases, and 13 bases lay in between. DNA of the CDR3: TGTGCCAGCAGAACCAACAGGGAAAACACTGAAGCTTTCTTT. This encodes CASRTNRENTEAFF.

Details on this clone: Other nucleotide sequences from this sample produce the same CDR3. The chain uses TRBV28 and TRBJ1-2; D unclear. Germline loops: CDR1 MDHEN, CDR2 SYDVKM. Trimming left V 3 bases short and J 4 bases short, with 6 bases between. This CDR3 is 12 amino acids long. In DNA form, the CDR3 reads TGTGCCAGCAGTTTGGTGGGCTATGGCTACACCTTC. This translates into CASSLVGYGYTF.

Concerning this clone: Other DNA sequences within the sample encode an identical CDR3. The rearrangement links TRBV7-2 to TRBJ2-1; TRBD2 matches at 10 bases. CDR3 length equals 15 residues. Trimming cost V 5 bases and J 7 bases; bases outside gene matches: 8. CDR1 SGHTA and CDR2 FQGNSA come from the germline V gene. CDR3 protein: CASSPRLAGVNEQFF. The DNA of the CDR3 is TGTGCCAGCAGCCCCCGTCTAGCGGGAGTTAATGAGCAGTTCTTC.

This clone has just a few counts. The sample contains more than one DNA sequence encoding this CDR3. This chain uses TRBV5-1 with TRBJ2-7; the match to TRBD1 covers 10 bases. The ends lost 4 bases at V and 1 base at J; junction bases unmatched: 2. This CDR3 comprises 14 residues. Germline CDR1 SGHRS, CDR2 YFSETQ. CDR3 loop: CASSRGQGSYEQYF. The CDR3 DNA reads TGCGCCAGCAGCCGGGGACAGGGGTCCTACGAGCAGTACTTC.

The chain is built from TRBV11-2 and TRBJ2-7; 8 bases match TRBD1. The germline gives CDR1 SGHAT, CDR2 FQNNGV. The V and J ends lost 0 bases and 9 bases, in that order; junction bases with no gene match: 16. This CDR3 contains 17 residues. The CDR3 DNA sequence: TGTGCCAGCAGCTTAGACGCTACACAGGGGGAATACATTGGGCAGTACTTC. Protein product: CASSLDATQGEYIGQYF.

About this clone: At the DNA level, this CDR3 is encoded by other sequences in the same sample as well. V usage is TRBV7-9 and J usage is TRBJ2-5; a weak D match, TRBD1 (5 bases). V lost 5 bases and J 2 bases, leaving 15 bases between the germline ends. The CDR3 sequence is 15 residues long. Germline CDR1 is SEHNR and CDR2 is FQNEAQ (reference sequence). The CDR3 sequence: CASSPRTGLQETQYF. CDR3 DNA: TGTGCCAGCAGCCCCCGAACAGGTCTGCAAGAGACCCAGTACTTC.

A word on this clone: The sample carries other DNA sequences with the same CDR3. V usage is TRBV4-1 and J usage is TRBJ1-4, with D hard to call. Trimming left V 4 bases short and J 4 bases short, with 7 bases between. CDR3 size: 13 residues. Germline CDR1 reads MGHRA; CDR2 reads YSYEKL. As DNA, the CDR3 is TGCGCCAGCAGCCTCGGACTTAATGAAAAACTGTTTTTT. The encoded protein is CASSLGLNEKLFF.

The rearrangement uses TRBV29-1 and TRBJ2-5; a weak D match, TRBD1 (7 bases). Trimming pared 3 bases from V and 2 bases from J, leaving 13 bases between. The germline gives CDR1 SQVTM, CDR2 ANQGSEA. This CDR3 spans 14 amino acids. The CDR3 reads CSVEGRGRQETQYF. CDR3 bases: TGCAGCGTTGAGGGCAGGGGGAGGCAAGAGACCCAGTACTTC.

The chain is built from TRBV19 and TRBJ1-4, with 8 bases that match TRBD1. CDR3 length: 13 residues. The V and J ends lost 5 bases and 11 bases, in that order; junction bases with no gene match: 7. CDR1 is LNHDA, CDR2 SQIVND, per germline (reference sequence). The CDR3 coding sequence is TGTGCCAGTAGTTTTGGACAGGGCGGGAAACTGTTTTTT. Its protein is CASSFGQGGKLFF.

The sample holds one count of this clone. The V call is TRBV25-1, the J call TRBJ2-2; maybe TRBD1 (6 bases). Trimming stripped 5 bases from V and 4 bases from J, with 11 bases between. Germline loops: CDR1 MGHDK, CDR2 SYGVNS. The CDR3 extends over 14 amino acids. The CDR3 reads CASSSQGGTGELFF. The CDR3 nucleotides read TGTGCCAGCAGTTCACAGGGCGGCACCGGGGAGCTGTTTTTT.

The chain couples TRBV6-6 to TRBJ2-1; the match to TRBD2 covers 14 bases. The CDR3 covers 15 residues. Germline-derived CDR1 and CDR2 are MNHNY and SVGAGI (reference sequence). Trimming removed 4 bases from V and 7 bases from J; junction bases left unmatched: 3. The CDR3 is CASSSGTSGSNEQFF. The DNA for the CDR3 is TGTGCCAGCAGTTCAGGGACTAGCGGGAGTAATGAGCAGTTCTTC.

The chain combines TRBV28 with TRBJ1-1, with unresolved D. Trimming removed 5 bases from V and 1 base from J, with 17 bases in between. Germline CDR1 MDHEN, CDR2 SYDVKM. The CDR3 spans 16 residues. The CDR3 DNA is TGTGCCAGCAGTCCCATTCTTATTACGCAGAACACTGAAGCTTTCTTT. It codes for CASSPILITQNTEAFF.

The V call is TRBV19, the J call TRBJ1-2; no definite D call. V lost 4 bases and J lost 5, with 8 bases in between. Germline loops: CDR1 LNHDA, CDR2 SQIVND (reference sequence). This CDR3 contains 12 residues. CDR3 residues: CASSSQEYGYTF. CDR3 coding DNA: TGTGCCAGTAGTAGCCAAGAGTATGGCTACACCTTC.